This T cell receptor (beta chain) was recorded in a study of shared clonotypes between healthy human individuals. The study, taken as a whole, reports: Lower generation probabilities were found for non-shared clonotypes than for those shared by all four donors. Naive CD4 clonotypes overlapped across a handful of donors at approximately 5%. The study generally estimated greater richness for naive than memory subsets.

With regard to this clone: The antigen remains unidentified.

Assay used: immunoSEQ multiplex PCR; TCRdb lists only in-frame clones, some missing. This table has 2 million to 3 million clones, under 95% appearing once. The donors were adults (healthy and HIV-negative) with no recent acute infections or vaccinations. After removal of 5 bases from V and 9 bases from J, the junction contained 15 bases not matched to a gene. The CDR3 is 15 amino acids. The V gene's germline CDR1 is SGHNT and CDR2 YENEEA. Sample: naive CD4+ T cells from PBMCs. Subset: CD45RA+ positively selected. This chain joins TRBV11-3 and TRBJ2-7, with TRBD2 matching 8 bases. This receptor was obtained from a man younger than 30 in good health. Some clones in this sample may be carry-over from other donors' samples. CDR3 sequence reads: CASSPGGTGRAAQYF. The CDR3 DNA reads TGTGCCAGCAGCCCTGGAGGGACCGGGAGGGCTGCGCAGTACTTC.